This TCR beta chain came from a study of blood T cell repertoires in COVID-19. Study-level information: The analysed material was cDNA or gDNA that came from T cells, B-cell-depleted T cells, or PBMCs.

V shed 6 bases and J shed 3 bases, with 15 bases lying between them. The CDR3 consists of 14 residues. Germline CDR1 MDHEN, CDR2 SYDVKM. As processed by the authors: For nucleated cells, counts were estimated from reference gene primer amplification. Measured with immunoSEQ multiplex PCR; TCRdb has only the in-frame clones, and not every one. V and J calls and clone size are copied from that table; D and trimming were computed from the DNA. The sample yields roughly 410,000 clones, about 91% seen once. While infection was still active, Seattle patients were enrolled and then followed longitudinally. The genes are TRBV28 and TRBJ2-7, with a weak D call TRBD2 (6 bases). The receptor was derived from a middle-aged woman with COVID-19, enrolled during active disease. Sequencing used peripheral blood. The CDR3 nucleotides read TGTGCCAGCAGGCCACCCGGGACTTTCTACGAGCAGTACTTC. This translates into CASRPPGTFYEQYF.